This entry features one T cell receptor beta chain sequence. Sequencing used immunoSEQ multiplex PCR; TCRdb keeps in-frame clones, though not all of them. The sample has nearly 9,500 clones; approximately 82% are singletons. The data belong to a study of tumor-infiltrating lymphocytes in localized non-small cell lung cancer. The germline V gene has CDR1 MNHEY and CDR2 SMNVEV (reference sequence). The CDR3 runs 14 residues. Trimming took off 3 bases at V and 1 base at J, with 6 bases between the two ends. The chain couples TRBV27 to TRBJ2-2, with D tentatively TRBD1 (6 bases). The sample consisted of uninvolved lung tissue not adjacent to the tumor. This TCR derives from a human donor with non-small cell lung cancer. CDR3 residues: CASSFRGNTGELFF. CDR3 bases: TGTGCCAGCAGTTTCAGGGGGAACACCGGGGAGCTGTTTTTT.